This T cell receptor beta chain was documented in a study of T-cell reconstitution after alpha-beta-depleted transplantation in children. The CDR3 is made up of 14 amino acids. Looked up from germline, CDR1 is SQVTM and CDR2 is ANQGSEA. Deletions cut 3 bases from V and 1 base from J, with 12 bases between. Unique molecular identifiers were used to barcode this TCRbeta library. MiXCR, applied by TCRdb to the PCR reads, yields one record per CDR3 protein. The sample lists around 400,000 distinct CDR3 sequences; approximately 11% were seen once. The chain joins TRBV29-1 to TRBJ1-1; no clear D gene. This clonotype originated in a human donor who donated a stem cell graft to a child with acute myeloid leukemia. The sample in question was PBMCs from the stem cell graft donor, obtained from the stem cell graft. The CDR3 protein is CSVDGLTPNTEAFF. As DNA, the CDR3 is TGCAGCGTTGACGGTCTGACACCGAACACTGAAGCTTTCTTT.